The 22 T cell receptor beta chains below all came from one sample that was sequenced in a study of cytomegalovirus exposure and HLA in healthy donors. With 60 Vbeta and 13 Jbeta primers, the PCR was carried out. Sequencing used immunoSEQ multiplex PCR; TCRdb keeps in-frame clones, though not all of them. The data show approximately 140,000 clones, with around two thirds seen just once and about 2.6% held by the top ten. Specimen: PBMCs. The receptors were sampled from a human donor in good health.

The chain is built from TRBV7-2 and TRBJ2-2; 12 positions agree with TRBD1. This CDR3 has 17 residues. From germline, CDR1 is SGHTA and CDR2 FQGNSA. The trim removed 1 base at V and 7 bases at J, leaving 7 bases unmatched. For the CDR3, the DNA is TGTGCCAGCAGCTTAGTAATGGGACAGGGGGCACTCGGGGAGCTGTTTTTT. Its protein product is CASSLVMGQGALGELFF.

The chain is built from TRBV28 and TRBJ2-1, with 12 bases fitting TRBD1. With V trimmed by 11 bases and J by 0 bases, 11 bases remained unmatched. This CDR3 is 17 amino acids long. Germline values: CDR1 MDHEN, CDR2 SYDVKM. CDR3 bases: TGTGCCTCGGGATCCGGGACAGGGGGCTTCTCCTACAATGAGCAGTTCTTC. This translates into CASGSGTGGFSYNEQFF. Filled out from reference TRBV28 and TRBJ2-1, the complete variable domain reads DVKVTQSSRYLVKRTGEKVFLECVQDMDHENMFWYRQDPGLGLRLIYFSYDVKMKEKGDIPEGYSVSREKKERFSLILESASTNQTSMYLCASGSGTGGFSYNEQFFGPGTRLTVL.

The chain links TRBV7-6 to TRBJ2-7, with 12 nucleotides matching TRBD2. Trimming cost V 4 bases and J 3 bases; bases outside gene matches: 4. Germline CDR1 and CDR2: SGHVS and FNYEAQ. This CDR3 has 15 amino acids. CDR3 region: CASSSSSGRVYEQYF. The CDR3 DNA reads as TGTGCCAGCAGCTCCTCTAGCGGGAGGGTCTACGAGCAGTACTTC.

The CDR3 region has the DNA TGCGCCAGCAGCTTAGGAGATCTATCTGGAAACACCATATATTTT. This sequence encodes CASSLGDLSGNTIYF. V usage is TRBV5-1 and J usage is TRBJ1-3; D gene uncertain. The germline V gene encodes CDR1 SGHRS and CDR2 YFSETQ. V dropped 2 bases and J dropped 1 base, with 10 bases sitting between them. The CDR3 has 15 amino acids.

This chain links TRBV7-2 with TRBJ2-3; 9 bases match TRBD1. Unmatched junction bases numbered 12, after V lost 5 bases and J lost 3 bases. CDR3 length: 17 residues. From germline, CDR1 is SGHTA and CDR2 FQGNSA. CDR3 sequence (DNA): TGTGCCAGCAGCACTACCCGGGGACAGGGATGGACAGATACGCAGTATTTT. Protein sequence: CASSTTRGQGWTDTQYF.

The J gene is TRBJ2-1, the V gene TRBV2; weak D call: TRBD1 (5 bases). The CDR3 has 12 amino acids. Per the germline V gene, CDR1 is SNHLY and CDR2 is FYNNEI. Between the trimmed V and J ends, which lost 7 bases and 3 bases, there was a span of 7 bases. CDR3 nucleotide sequence: TGTGCCAGCACAGGGATCTACAATGAGCAGTTCTTC. Amino acids: CASTGIYNEQFF. Combining the CDR3 with reference TRBV2 and TRBJ2-1 gives the whole variable domain EPEVTQTPSHQVTQMGQEVILRCVPISNHLYFYWYRQILGQKVEFLVSFYNNEISEKSEIFDDQFSVERPDGSNFTLKIRSTKLEDSAMYFCASTGIYNEQFFGPGTRLTVL.

CDR3 coding DNA: TGTGCCAGCAGTTTGCCCAGGGGCGAGCAGTACTTC. It translates to CASSLPRGEQYF. This chain connects TRBV27 to TRBJ2-7; tentatively, D is TRBD1 (6 bases). The CDR3 contains 12 residues. Trimming removed 3 bases from V and 6 bases from J, with 9 bases in between. Germline V lookup: CDR1 MNHEY, CDR2 SMNVEV (reference sequence).

This clone was counted between two and nine times. This chain uses TRBV10-3 with TRBJ2-7; TRBD1 matches 8 bases. The length of the CDR3 is 13 residues. After removal of 7 bases from V and 6 bases from J, the junction contained 8 bases not matched to a gene. Germline V gives CDR1 ENHRY, CDR2 SYGVKD. The CDR3 bases are TGTGCCATCACTGGGACAGGTAGCGGCGAGCAGTACTTC. Translation gives CAITGTGSGEQYF.

The V and J genes are TRBV2 and TRBJ1-3; D ambiguous. The CDR3 length is 17 residues. V was pared by 3 bases and J by 0 bases, with 15 bases between. Germline loops: CDR1 SNHLY, CDR2 FYNNEI. This CDR3 is CASSDRTRVTSGNTIYF. For the CDR3, the DNA is TGTGCCAGCAGTGACAGGACGCGGGTGACCTCTGGAAACACCATATATTTT.

The CDR3 DNA is TGTGCCAGCAGCCAAGGTAGGCTAGCGGGGGCCTACGAGCAGTACTTC. This gives the protein CASSQGRLAGAYEQYF. The V call is TRBV4-2, the J call TRBJ2-7; 10 bases align to TRBD2. Germline assignment: CDR1 LGHNA and CDR2 YNFKEQ. This CDR3 is 16 amino acids long. V was clipped by 1 base and J by 2 bases; unmatched bases: 5.

The CDR3 nucleotides read TGTGCCAGCAGCCCGCAGCGGGGGGGGGTTTACGAGCAGTACTTC. As protein: CASSPQRGGVYEQYF. The chain uses TRBV7-2 and TRBJ2-7; 10 positions agree with TRBD2. The CDR3 spans 15 residues. Germline V gene lookup returns CDR1 SGHTA and CDR2 FQGNSA. Trimming cost V 5 bases and J 4 bases; bases outside gene matches: 8.

Only a few counts were recorded for this clone. V and J are TRBV7-3 and TRBJ2-2, with 12 bases fitting TRBD1. The CDR3 length is 20 residues. The J segment lost 3 bases and the V segment lost 1 base, leaving 12 bases of the junction unmatched. Germline V gives CDR1 SGHTA, CDR2 FQGTGA. CDR3 sequence reads: CASSLNRGTGGPADTGELFF. The DNA of the CDR3 is TGTGCCAGCAGCTTAAATCGAGGGACAGGGGGCCCCGCGGACACCGGGGAGCTGTTTTTT.

The V gene is TRBV11-3, the J gene TRBJ2-5, with 13 bases fitting TRBD2. The length of the CDR3 is 15 residues. Unmatched junction bases numbered 0, after V lost 4 bases and J lost 1 base. Germline lookup yields CDR1 SGHNT and CDR2 YENEEA. Here the CDR3 reads CASSWTSGGQETQYF. The CDR3 DNA follows: TGTGCCAGCAGCTGGACTAGCGGGGGCCAAGAGACCCAGTACTTC.

This clone was found a few times. The chain carries TRBV21-1 and TRBJ2-1; the table's D call of TRBD2 was not tested on the DNA. TRBV21-1 is deemed a pseudogene. CDR3 length equals 16 residues. This chain's CDR3 is CASSKVKLSSYNEQFF. For the CDR3, the DNA is TGTGCCAGCAGCAAAGTCAAGCTGAGCTCCTACAATGAGCAGTTCTTC.

J is TRBJ2-5 and V is TRBV19, with 7 positions matching TRBD1. Trimming cost V 6 bases and J 1 base; bases outside gene matches: 5. Germline V lookup: CDR1 LNHDA, CDR2 SQIVND (reference sequence). The CDR3 is 14 amino acids. DNA of the CDR3: TGTGCCAGTAGCGCCACAGGGGTCCAAGAGACCCAGTACTTC. It encodes CASSATGVQETQYF.

V usage is TRBV27 and J usage is TRBJ2-3; D possibly corresponds to TRBD1 (6 bases). Trimming cost V 6 bases and J 4 bases, with 23 bases left between them. The CDR3 has 17 amino acids. Germline CDR1 is MNHEY and CDR2 is SMNVEV (reference sequence). This chain's CDR3 is CASSSNRQVHPADTQYF. The CDR3 region has the DNA TGTGCCAGCAGCTCCAATCGACAGGTTCATCCGGCAGATACGCAGTATTTT.

The genes are TRBV28 and TRBJ1-2; D is unresolved. The CDR3 has 12 amino acids. Trimming took off 4 bases at V and 6 bases at J, with 9 bases between the two ends. Germline V CDR1 and CDR2: MDHEN, SYDVKM. CDR3: CASSWQENGYTF. CDR3 nucleotide sequence: TGTGCCAGCAGTTGGCAGGAAAATGGCTACACCTTC.

The CDR3 DNA reads TGCGCCAGCAGCATCTCGGGACAGGGGGCGATTCGAGGCTACACCTTC. It specifies CASSISGQGAIRGYTF. The chain carries TRBV5-1 and TRBJ1-2; 12 nucleotides line up with TRBD1. Germline V CDR1 and CDR2: SGHRS, YFSETQ. The CDR3 consists of 16 residues. J gave up 8 bases and V 4 bases, and 12 bases lay outside the gene matches.

The V and J genes are TRBV15 and TRBJ2-7; no definite D call. CDR3 length equals 15 residues. V was cut by 1 base and J by 0 bases, with 10 bases left in between. CDR1 is LNHNV, CDR2 YYDKDF, per germline (reference sequence). DNA of the CDR3: TGTGCCACCAGCAGAGTGGCAGATGCCTCCTACGAGCAGTACTTC. As protein: CATSRVADASYEQYF.

The chain joins TRBV5-4 to TRBJ1-2; 10 bases align to TRBD1. This CDR3 has 16 amino acids. The trim removed 4 bases at V and 5 bases at J, leaving 11 bases unmatched. In germline, CDR1 is SGHNT, CDR2 YYREEE (reference sequence). The CDR3 here is CASSGLGQGSRYGYTF. CDR3 nucleotides: TGTGCCAGCAGCGGGTTGGGACAGGGGAGTAGGTATGGCTACACCTTC.

There are a few counts of this clone. V is TRBV6-1 and J is TRBJ2-5, with 10 bases fitting TRBD2. The V and J ends lost 0 bases and 4 bases, in that order; junction bases with no gene match: 8. Germline-derived CDR1 and CDR2 are MNHNS and SASEGT. The CDR3 is 17 residues long. CDR3 protein: CASSEALIAGGPETQYF. CDR3 coding DNA: TGTGCCAGCAGTGAAGCGCTGATAGCGGGGGGTCCAGAGACCCAGTACTTC.

The V gene is TRBV30, the J gene TRBJ1-1; D ambiguous. The germline V gene encodes CDR1 GTSNPN and CDR2 SVGIG (reference sequence). V was trimmed by 0 bases and J by 11 bases, leaving 10 bases between them. The CDR3 has 11 residues. This chain's CDR3 is CAWSVSRVAFF. The CDR3 DNA reads TGTGCCTGGAGTGTATCCCGGGTGGCTTTCTTT.